This TCR beta chain was sequenced in a study of human T cells and chemical hapten exposure. This clonotype was seen repeatedly, ten times or more. Trimming took 3 bases from V and 9 from J, leaving 8 bases between them. The CDR3 contains 11 residues. CDR1 and CDR2 (germline): MDHEN, SYDVKM. Sample time point: patch test 1, 2 weeks after DPC sensitization. This sample's treatment: therapeutic diphenylcyclopropenone sensitization with weekly scalp DPC. The study's library attached unique molecular identifiers to single cDNA molecules. TCRdb re-called the RACE reads with MiXCR, one entry per CDR3 protein. Of 380,000 or so distinct CDR3 sequences listed, approximately 5.1% are singletons.

The sample was whole blood, taken in connection with sensitization to the hapten diphenylcyclopropenone (DPC). The V and J genes are TRBV28 and TRBJ1-1; D uncertain. The sequence was obtained from a woman aged 45-60 years with alopecia areata. Some clones in this sample may be carry-over from other donors' samples. The CDR3 reads CASSFIGQAFF. The CDR3 DNA is TGTGCCAGCAGTTTTATCGGACAAGCTTTCTTT.